This T cell receptor (beta chain) was obtained from a study of cytomegalovirus exposure and HLA in healthy donors (dated by TCRdb to the late 2010s). A note on the overall study: An earlier analysis of about 560 of the donors reported roughly 300 Gb of sequence data and around 100 million unique TCR beta sequences obtained from about 179 million T cells. Around 330 gigabases of sequencing data and around 80 million unique TCR sequences made up an early release that covered 500 to 700 HLA-typed donors. Of the 398 genotyped donors, around 81% fell in the genetic ancestry cluster associated with self-reported Caucasian donors. The study was designed to test whether signatures of past pathogen exposure could be identified by cataloging public T cell receptors. The T cell repertoires of under 700 subjects were profiled by immunosequencing and related to cytomegalovirus serostatus. Besides the first cohort of 500 to 700 subjects, a separate validation cohort made up of around 120 different subjects was used. To predict cytomegalovirus infection status, the study brought together high-throughput TCR immunosequencing, statistical association of individual TCRs with disease status, and machine learning. In a later analysis, previously published TCR beta repertoires from more than 500 donors were re-analyzed and high-resolution HLA genotyping was added so that TCR occurrence patterns could be studied. Rather than using new phenotypic data, the later analysis identified candidate immune exposures from TCR beta sequences and from how often those sequences occurred across donors. An earlier analysis of around 540 of the donors applied high-throughput TCR beta sequencing to assess whether each TCR beta V gene segment acted as functional or pseudogenic. Donor age, sex, ethnicity and CMV serostatus were compiled together with the repertoire data. In a later genetic analysis, genome-wide SNP genotypes for about three fifths of the 666 donors were used, and that subset was treated as a discovery cohort. All discovery cohort repertoires had been generated using a single sequencing platform. HLA typing covered class I and class II loci at four-digit resolution. Typing coverage differed by locus: A, B, C, DRB1 and DQB1 were typed in about 629-640 donors, DQA1 in approximately 520, DPA1 in approximately 600, and DPB1 in 450 to 480. Several DR-DQ haplotypes were treated as single units for association and clustering because of strong linkage in the cohort. Among some 410 genotyped donors of the cohort, an average of about 220,000 unique TCR beta nucleotide sequences was sequenced per donor, of which about 18% were non-productive.

For CDR1 and CDR2, the germline V gene lists LGHNA and YNFKEQ. From its cysteine to its phenylalanine, the CDR3 spans 17 amino acids. The CDR3 DNA has 51 bases and is translated from base 1. Compared with germline, V lacks 1 base and J lacks 4 bases; bases without a gene match: 3. The cohort was made up of under 800 healthy bone marrow donors. All cohort members were sampled while nominally healthy, although unrecorded immune exposures were likely present. The donor tested CMV seronegative and was one of the 352 seronegative cohort members. A peripheral blood sample was provided by each donor, and peripheral blood mononuclear cells were used for TCR beta sequencing. Genomic DNA extraction from the blood cell samples was performed with the Qiagen DNeasy Blood Extraction Kit. The paper's findings and limits, for the study overall: According to a later analysis, TCR association rates differed among HLA loci, with DRB1 alleles showing the most associated TCRs and HLA-C alleles showing the fewest. At a false discovery rate of 0.05, a later analysis linked 15,000 to 20,000 TCR beta sequences to specific HLA alleles. Correlated functional status among segregating V segments might be attributable to linkage disequilibrium, but an unknown experimental factor could not be ruled out. Because some donors lacked HLA typing at each locus, the association tests relied only on the typed subset. A few of the identified cytomegalovirus-associated TCR beta chains were confirmed in vitro to be specific for cytomegalovirus antigens. The authors suggested that the approach could potentially be extended to other disease states and immunological phenotypes. Most TCR sequences were observed very rarely across donors, whereas some public TCRs were present in many individuals. According to a later analysis, parvovirus B19, influenza, CMV and Epstein-Barr virus appeared linked to several top co-occurrence clusters. When HLA alleles, especially DR and DQ, strongly co-occurred, TCR associations were difficult to assign to individual alleles. The cohort was sequenced for TCR beta chains only, and without alpha or paired-chain data the features that could be detected were limited. Broadly in line with IMGT annotations, most TCR beta V segments showed up in productive rearrangements about 87% or about 30% of the time in an earlier analysis of 450 to 600 of the donors. A group of highly shared sequence variants was considered likely to be a technical artifact of the sequencing pipeline. Because counts were too low, about 15 rarely observed V segments, including chromosome 9 orphons, were left out of the earlier analysis of 500 to 650 of the donors. Cytomegalovirus status was reported to be diagnosed by the classifier with high specificity and sensitivity in both the original and validation cohorts. Presence/absence analyses assumed roughly uniform sequencing depth across donors, an assumption that may not hold. A total of around 150 TCR beta chains were listed by the study as associated with cytomegalovirus. V-gene and J-gene trimming of TCR beta chains was associated with a missense DCLRE1C variant in a later genetic analysis, and the association was replicated in an independent cohort. In a later genetic analysis, fewer N-insertions in productive TCRs were reported among donors in an Asian-associated ancestry cluster than the 666-donor mean. A further reported finding was that TCR beta sequences accurately predicted the HLA-A and HLA-B alleles for most subjects in the first cohort. Compared with equally common non-associated chains, HLA-associated TCR beta chains in a later analysis were more clonally expanded and had lower generation probabilities. Most CMV-associated TCR beta chains appeared to be HLA-restricted in a later analysis, and the HLA associations seemed to be driven largely by CMV exposure. Some IMGT-functional V segments, including TRBV6-2 and TRBV6-3, could not be distinguished by the 87-base-pair reads and were therefore excluded. Immune exposure information for the cohort was limited to CMV serostatus.

In this sample, this clone turned up a few times. Its antigen is not yet known. Base qualities were left out, and no much larger clone turns up one base away. The library was made by the immunoSEQ multiplex PCR assay. For the multiplex PCR, a mixture combining 60 forward primers for TCR Vbeta segments and 13 reverse primers for TCR Jbeta segments was used. The CDR3 region of rearranged TCR beta genes was amplified from genomic DNA with a multiplex PCR assay. On the Illumina HiSeq System, the amplified TCR beta libraries were sequenced as 87-base-pair reads. The study's own analysis went as follows. A later analysis tallied tens of millions of unique TCR beta chains across the approximately 670 repertoires, and approximately 12 million of those chains were shared by two or more donors. To remove PCR and sequencing errors, raw reads were error-corrected and collapsed into unique sequences using a nearest-neighbor algorithm that merged closely related sequences. CDR3 sequences were aligned to IMGT reference sequences to assign V, D and J gene segments. For a sequence to be retained, a match of at least six nucleotides to both a V gene segment and a J gene segment was required. A rearrangement counted as productive if the CDR3 had no stop codons and remained in frame with V and J, and every other rearrangement counted as non-productive. Following IMGT convention, CDR3 was defined as the stretch from the second conserved V-encoded cysteine to the conserved J-encoded phenylalanine. Sequences without an unambiguous match to a single V gene segment were excluded from the earlier analysis of 500 to 700 of the donors. An earlier analysis of just under 600 of the donors called V segments functional above 56.7% productive rearrangements and segregating when the between-donor standard deviation exceeded 5%. A statistical classification framework was developed to diagnose cytomegalovirus status using the catalog of TCR beta chain sequences. V and J gene assignment, in a later analysis, came from comparing TCR nucleotide sequences with IMGT/GENE-DB human TR gene sequences. The TCRdist pipeline was used in a later analysis to assign CDR3 sequences and most-parsimonious VDJ recombination scenarios. A later analysis defined each TCR beta chain by its CDR3 amino acid sequence plus V-gene family, and excluded reads lacking a unique V-gene family. In a later analysis, a few hundred highly shared, low-generation-probability nucleotide sequences were removed to address suspected cross-contamination and a sequencing artifact. In a later analysis, a clonal expansion index was calculated for each public chain from normalized within-repertoire ranks of inferred template counts. In a later analysis, generation probabilities were computed with a VDJ recombination model fitted to out-of-frame rearrangements, and the resulting probabilities were checked against IGoR. In a later analysis, hypergeometric tests were used to score TCR-TCR, TCR-HLA and TCR-CMV co-occurrence, with a repertoire-size bias correction applied to TCR pairs. To estimate false discovery rates, a later analysis permuted the HLA or CMV assignments 20 times. In a later analysis, co-occurring TCRs were grouped using DBSCAN, and TCRdist sequence similarity was added for clustering within HLA-allele-positive subsets. Repertoires with fewer than 30,000 or more than 120,000 public chains, plus five repertoires with anomalous nucleotide sharing, were excluded from co-occurrence clustering. Not all clones reach the TCRdb copy of this immuneACCESS table, which keeps in-frame sequences only. Checked studies attribute under half of the gap to unresolved V genes and leave the rest unexplained. The DNA gave D and trimming, while V, J and clone size come from that table. Across this sample there are roughly 140,000 clones, with approximately 84% seen only once. 2% to 2.5% of the sample comes from the top ten.

The TCR comes from a woman in her late teens or twenties in good health and CMV-seronegative. The V and J genes are TRBV4-2 and TRBJ2-6; the central 11 bases match TRBD2. Sequenced input: PBMCs. CDR3 loop: CASSQASGGMGANVLTF. The DNA sequence is TGTGCCAGCAGCCAAGCTAGCGGGGGGATGGGGGCCAACGTCCTGACTTTC.